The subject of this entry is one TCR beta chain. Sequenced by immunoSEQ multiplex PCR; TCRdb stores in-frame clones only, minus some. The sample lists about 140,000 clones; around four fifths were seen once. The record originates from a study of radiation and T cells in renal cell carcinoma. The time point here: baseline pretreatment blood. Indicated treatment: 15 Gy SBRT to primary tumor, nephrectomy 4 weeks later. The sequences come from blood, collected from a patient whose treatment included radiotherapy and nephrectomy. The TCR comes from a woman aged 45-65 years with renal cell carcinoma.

DNA of the CDR3: TGTGCCAGCAGTTTACAGGGTAGGGGCGAAAAACTGTTTTTT. Its translation is CASSLQGRGEKLFF. This chain links TRBV7-2 with TRBJ1-4; D may be TRBD1 (6 bases). V was pared by 6 bases and J by 8 bases, with 16 bases between. In germline, CDR1 is SGHTA, CDR2 FQGNSA. The CDR3 spans 14 residues.